This T cell receptor beta chain was sequenced in a study of T-cell reconstitution after alpha-beta-depleted transplantation in children. General study findings and limits: About two months after transplant, alpha-beta T cells reportedly came from several hundred expanded graft clones. Recipient T cells and thymic progenitors that survived were the source of the high TCRbeta diversity seen at day 60 in some patients. By one year post-transplant, T-cell counts and diversity largely arose from T cells that were newly produced.

Unique molecular identifiers were used in preparing the TCRbeta library. TCRdb reprocessed the PCR reads with MiXCR, giving one entry per CDR3 protein. The sample consists of hundreds of thousands of distinct CDR3 sequences, around 13% of them appearing once. From germline, CDR1 is DFQATT and CDR2 SNEGSKA (reference sequence). V dropped 3 bases and J dropped 7 bases, with 22 bases sitting between them. The CDR3 is made up of 16 amino acids. This clonotype has a handful of counts. The antigen remains unidentified. The gene calls are TRBV20-1 and TRBJ2-1; possible D gene TRBD1, 7 bases. The sample in question was PBMCs, mostly from graft donor cells, obtained 360 days after TCRalphabeta/CD19-depleted stem cell transplant. The TCR was taken from a male patient under 18 who had a stem cell transplant for acute myeloid leukemia, so the T cells may come from the graft donor. This chain's CDR3 is CSARMTGRGVYNEQFF. CDR3 DNA sequence: TGCAGTGCTAGGATGACAGGGCGGGGAGTTTATAATGAGCAGTTCTTC.